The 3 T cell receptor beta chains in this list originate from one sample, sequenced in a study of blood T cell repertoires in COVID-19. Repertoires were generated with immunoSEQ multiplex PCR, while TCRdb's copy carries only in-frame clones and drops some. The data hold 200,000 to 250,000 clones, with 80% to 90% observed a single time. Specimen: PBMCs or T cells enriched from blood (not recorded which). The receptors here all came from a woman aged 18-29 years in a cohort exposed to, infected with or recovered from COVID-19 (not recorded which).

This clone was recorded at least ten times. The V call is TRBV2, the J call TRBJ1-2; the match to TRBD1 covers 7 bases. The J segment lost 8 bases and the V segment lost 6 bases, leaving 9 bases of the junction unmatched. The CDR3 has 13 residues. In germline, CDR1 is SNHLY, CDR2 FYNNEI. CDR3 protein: CASRGQVFWGYTF. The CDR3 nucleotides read TGTGCCAGCAGAGGACAGGTCTTCTGGGGCTACACCTTC.

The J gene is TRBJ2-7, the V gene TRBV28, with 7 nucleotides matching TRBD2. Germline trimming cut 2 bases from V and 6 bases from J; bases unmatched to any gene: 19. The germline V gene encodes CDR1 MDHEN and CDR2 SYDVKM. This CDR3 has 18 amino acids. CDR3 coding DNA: TGTGCCAGCAGTTTAGGTATGGGGGTACCCCGGGGGGTGAGCGAGCAGTACTTC. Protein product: CASSLGMGVPRGVSEQYF.

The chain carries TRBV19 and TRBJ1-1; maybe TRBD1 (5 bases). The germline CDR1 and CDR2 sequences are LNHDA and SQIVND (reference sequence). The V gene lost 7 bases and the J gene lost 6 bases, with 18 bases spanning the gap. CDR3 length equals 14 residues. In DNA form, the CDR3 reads TGTGCCAGTATTATGCCAGGGAAAGGTGCTGAAGCTTTCTTT. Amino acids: CASIMPGKGAEAFF.